The entry that follows covers one TCR beta chain sequence. Sequencing templates came from extracted RNA that was reverse transcribed into cDNA. Data came from immunoSEQ multiplex PCR; TCRdb stores just in-frame clones and leaves some out. This sample has about 98,000 clones, with under 45% found just once. The data derive from a study of CD8+ T cells in alopecia areata. Across the whole study: Treated patients were dosed with oral tofacitinib, taking 5 to 10 mg twice daily.

Sampling of alopecia areata patients yielded lesional scalp punch biopsies as well as peripheral blood. The CDR3 is 13 amino acids. Trimming took off 7 bases at V and 6 bases at J, with 15 bases between the two ends. Per germline, CDR1 SQVTM and CDR2 ANQGSEA. What was sequenced was CD4+ T cells sorted from blood. The clonotype originates from a human donor with alopecia areata. The rearrangement links TRBV29-1 to TRBJ2-2, with D perhaps matching TRBD2 (6 bases). The CDR3 loop reads CSADTSGAGELFF. DNA for the CDR3: TGCAGCGCCGACACCTCGGGGGCCGGGGAGCTGTTTTTT.